These T cell receptor beta chains were read from a single sample in a study of HIV-infected children after antiretroviral therapy interruption. From the 3' RACE reads, TCRdb called clonotypes with MiXCR, one entry per CDR3 protein. Of approximately 95,000 distinct CDR3 sequences listed, about 6.9% are singletons. The source material was CD45RA+ CD4+ T cells from PBMCs, pooled from several time points, sampled from a donor given antiretroviral therapy, either interrupted or continuous. The receptor set was obtained from a pool of human donors with HIV. The CDR3 runs from the conserved cysteine through the conserved F or W. A D gene is named only where the DNA matches it firmly. Not every row has a clone size; where given, it reads once, few, many or a size class.

V	J	size	D	length	DNA	CDR3
TRBV12-3/TRBV12-4	TRBJ1-1	many	TRBD1	15	TGTGCCAGCAGTCGGAACAGGGGACTTGGCGCTGAAGCTTTCTTT	CASSRNRGLGAEAFF
TRBV18	TRBJ2-3	many	NA	14	TGTGCCAGCTCACCCCTCTCTTCCACAGATACGCAGTATTTT	CASSPLSSTDTQYF
TRBV7-2	TRBJ1-2	many	TRBD1	14	TGTGCCAGCAGCCTCGGGACAGCTAACTATGGCTACACCTTC	CASSLGTANYGYTF
TRBV28	TRBJ1-5	many	NA	17	TGTGCCAGCAGTTCCAACAGCCTAGGCGGGGGCAATCAGCCCCAGCATTTT	CASSSNSLGGGNQPQHF
TRBV20-1	TRBJ1-5	many	TRBD1	15	TGCAGTGCTAGTAAAGGACAGGGGGTACTTCAGCCCCAGCATTTT	CSASKGQGVLQPQHF
TRBV7-2	TRBJ2-7	NA	NA	17	TGTGCCAGCAGCTTAGTTGGGCGTGTAGACAGTTACTACGAGCAGTACTTC	CASSLVGRVDSYYEQYF
TRBV10-3	TRBJ2-7	many	TRBD1	13	TGTGCCATCAGTGAAGGACAGGCCTACGAGCAGTACTTC	CAISEGQAYEQYF
TRBV3-1	TRBJ1-5	NA	TRBD1	15	TGTGCCAGCAGCCCCTGGACAGGGGGGAATCAGCCCCAGCATTTT	CASSPWTGGNQPQHF
TRBV5-1	TRBJ1-1	many	NA	15	TGCGCCAGCAGCTTGAGGACAGAGCGGAACACTGAAGCTTTCTTT	CASSLRTERNTEAFF
TRBV28	TRBJ2-7	many	NA	15	TGTGCCAGCAGTTTACGGTCAGGGATACTCAATGAGCAGTACTTC	CASSLRSGILNEQYF
TRBV6-6	TRBJ2-7	many	NA	13	TGTGCCAGCCAACGACAGGATTCCTACGAGCAGTACTTC	CASQRQDSYEQYF
TRBV18	TRBJ2-1	NA	NA	13	TGTGCCAGCTCACCACCGAACGGGAATGAGCAGTTCTTC	CASSPPNGNEQFF
TRBV7-3	TRBJ2-3	few	TRBD1	17	TGTGCCAGCAGCCCCACATTGACCCACAGGGGGGTCGATACGCAGTATTTT	CASSPTLTHRGVDTQYF
TRBV10-2	TRBJ1-1	many	TRBD1	13	TGCGCCAGCGGGCCTCACAGGGGAGCTGAAGCTTTCTTT	CASGPHRGAEAFF
TRBV4-2	TRBJ2-7	many	TRBD1	16	TGTGCCAGCAGCCAAGATCGCGGGACAGGGATATACGAGCAGTACTTC	CASSQDRGTGIYEQYF
TRBV2	TRBJ1-4	NA	NA	12	TGTGCCAGTAACCAGGACAGCCAAAAACTGTTTTTT	CASNQDSQKLFF
TRBV6-1	TRBJ2-4	NA	NA	16	TGTGCCAGCAGTGCTCCTGCAGGGATAGCCAAAAACATTCAGTACTTC	CASSAPAGIAKNIQYF
TRBV5-1	TRBJ2-5	many	TRBD2	14	TGCGCCAGCAGCTTCCTCCCGGGGGGAGAGACCCAGTACTTC	CASSFLPGGETQYF
TRBV6-1	TRBJ2-4	many	TRBD1	13	TGTGCCAGCTGGGGACAGAGAGTAAACATTCAGTACTTC	CASWGQRVNIQYF
TRBV12-3/TRBV12-4	TRBJ1-2	many	TRBD1	13	TGTGCCAGCAGCCGGGGACAGGGCGATGGCTACACCTTC	CASSRGQGDGYTF